These 20 T cell receptor beta chains came from one sample sequenced in a study of T cell responses to AZD1222 COVID-19 vaccine. Profiling relied on immunoSEQ multiplex PCR, and the TCRdb table lists in-frame clones only, not all of them. Of 150,000 or so clones in the sample, 80% to 95% were seen once. Material: peripheral blood, obtained on day 0 of AZD1222 vaccination. These receptors were collected from an adult in good health.

This sequence joins TRBV10-3 and TRBJ2-7; D ambiguous. This CDR3 has 13 residues. The ends were cut back, 3 bases at V and 0 bases at J, with 6 bases in the middle. Germline V gene lookup returns CDR1 ENHRY and CDR2 SYGVKD. Here the CDR3 DNA reads TGTGCCATCAGTGAATTCGGCTCCTACGAGCAGTACTTC. Amino acids: CAISEFGSYEQYF.

V gene TRBV2 combines with J gene TRBJ2-7, with D maybe TRBD1 (7 bases). The CDR3 totals 15 residues. Deletions cut 5 bases from V and 3 bases from J, with 17 bases between. The germline CDR1 and CDR2 sequences are SNHLY and FYNNEI. The CDR3 nucleotides are TGTGCCAGCAGTCCCTGGAGGGACAGCCTCTACGAGCAGTACTTC. Protein sequence: CASSPWRDSLYEQYF. The full variable domain, with the rest looked up from reference TRBV2 and TRBJ2-7, is EPEVTQTPSHQVTQMGQEVILRCVPISNHLYFYWYRQILGQKVEFLVSFYNNEISEKSEIFDDQFSVERPDGSNFTLKIRSTKLEDSAMYFCASSPWRDSLYEQYFGPGTRLTVT.

V and J are TRBV2 and TRBJ1-2; D ambiguous. CDR3 length: 12 residues. Trimming cost V 3 bases and J 4 bases, with 6 bases left between them. The germline gives CDR1 SNHLY, CDR2 FYNNEI. As DNA, the CDR3 is TGTGCCAGCAGTGACCACAGCTATGGCTACACCTTC. Encoded protein: CASSDHSYGYTF.

The CDR3 reads CASSLGGFQPQHF. The CDR3 nucleotides read TGTGCCAGCAGCTTAGGGGGGTTTCAGCCCCAGCATTTT. The chain recombines TRBV7-9 with TRBJ1-5, with TRBD1 as a possible D gene (5 bases). V was pared by 1 base and J by 6 bases, with 7 bases between. The CDR3 contains 13 residues. Germline CDR1 is SEHNR and CDR2 is FQNEAQ (reference sequence). The whole variable domain, remainder taken from reference TRBV7-9 and TRBJ1-5, is DTGVSQNPRHKITKRGQNVTFRCDPISEHNRLYWYRQTLGQGPEFLTYFQNEAQLEKSRLLSDRFSAERPKGSFSTLEIQRTEQGDSAMYLCASSLGGFQPQHFGDGTRLSIL.

The chain employs TRBV12-3 or TRBV12-4 and TRBJ1-2; 7 bases match TRBD1. This CDR3 spans 12 amino acids. Trimming took 6 bases from V and 5 from J; bases not matched to a gene: 3. The CDR3 loop is CASRRDSYGYTF. In DNA form, the CDR3 reads TGTGCCAGCAGAAGGGACAGTTATGGCTACACCTTC.

V and J are TRBV19 and TRBJ1-2; 11 positions match TRBD1. Germline loops: CDR1 LNHDA, CDR2 SQIVND (reference sequence). The CDR3 is made up of 15 amino acids. The V segment lost 2 bases and the J segment 7 bases; nucleotides outside the gene matches: 6. The CDR3 DNA is TGTGCCAGTAGTATAAAGGACAGGGGGCGAAGTGGCTACACCTTC. Translated, it gives CASSIKDRGRSGYTF. Complete variable domain (other parts from reference TRBV19 and TRBJ1-2): DGGITQSPKYLFRKEGQNVTLSCEQNLNHDAMYWYRQDPGQGLRLIYYSQIVNDFQKGDIAEGYSVSREKKESFPLTVTSAQKNPTAFYLCASSIKDRGRSGYTFGSGTRLTVV.

The V and J genes are TRBV5-4 and TRBJ1-4, with D possibly TRBD1 on 5 matching bases. Looked up from germline, CDR1 is SGHNT and CDR2 is YYREEE (reference sequence). The CDR3 runs 15 residues. V gave up 4 bases and J gave up 8 bases, with 18 bases separating them. The CDR3 protein is CASSPQSMGREKLFF. CDR3 in DNA: TGTGCCAGCAGCCCTCAATCAATGGGGCGGGAAAAACTGTTTTTT. Looking up the rest from reference TRBV5-4 and TRBJ1-4 gives the full variable domain: ETGVTQSPTHLIKTRGQQVTLRCSSQSGHNTVSWYQQALGQGPQFIFQYYREEENGRGNFPPRFSGLQFPNYSSELNVNALELDDSALYLCASSPQSMGREKLFFGSGTQLSVL.

This chain uses TRBV30 with TRBJ2-3; no definite D call. The CDR3 spans 11 residues. Germline loops: CDR1 GTSNPN, CDR2 SVGIG (reference sequence). The CDR3 nucleotides are TGTAGTAGCCAGGCCGCAGATACGCAGTATTTT. Its translation is CSSQAADTQYF.

This sequence joins TRBV6-6 and TRBJ1-2; D ambiguous. V was clipped by 5 bases and J by 6 bases, with 10 bases between them. CDR3 length: 12 amino acids. Germline lookup yields CDR1 MNHNY and CDR2 SVGAGI (reference sequence). The CDR3: CASSQREDGYTF. The CDR3 coding sequence is TGTGCCAGCAGTCAGAGGGAAGATGGCTACACCTTC.

The rearrangement uses TRBV18 and TRBJ1-1, with 12 bases fitting TRBD1. There are 16 residues in the CDR3. CDR1 is KGHSH, CDR2 LQKENI, per germline. V lost 4 bases, J lost 0 bases, and 3 bases stayed unmatched. The CDR3 spells CASSQGQGALNTEAFF. CDR3 nucleotides: TGTGCCAGCTCACAGGGACAGGGGGCGCTGAACACTGAAGCTTTCTTT.

The chain is built from TRBV19 and TRBJ2-1; 8 positions match TRBD1. J lost 7 bases, V lost 3 bases, and 8 bases had no gene match. Germline values: CDR1 LNHDA, CDR2 SQIVND (reference sequence). This CDR3 is 15 amino acids long. The CDR3 loop is CASSMRAGGMNEQFF. The CDR3 region has the DNA TGTGCCAGTAGTATGAGGGCAGGGGGCATGAATGAGCAGTTCTTC.

This clone showed up just once. The V gene is TRBV6-5, the J gene TRBJ2-3; 9 bases align to TRBD1. There are 15 residues in the CDR3. Germline V gene data show CDR1 as MNHEY and CDR2 as SVGAGI. Unmatched junction bases numbered 4, after V lost 6 bases and J lost 0 bases. The CDR3, as DNA: TGTGCCAGCAGACAGGACAGGGGAAGCACAGATACGCAGTATTTT. Translated, it gives CASRQDRGSTDTQYF.

The gene calls are TRBV12-3 or TRBV12-4 and TRBJ1-1; the match to TRBD1 covers 8 bases. Trimming took 9 bases from V and 4 from J; bases not matched to a gene: 7. This CDR3 contains 13 residues. The CDR3 loop is CASSYRGGTEAFF. In DNA form, the CDR3 reads TGTGCCAGTTCATACAGGGGGGGCACTGAAGCTTTCTTT.

The rearrangement joins TRBV14 to TRBJ2-3; 11 bases align to TRBD2. CDR3 length: 15 amino acids. Trimming at V came to 2 bases and at J to 8 bases, leaving 6 bases not matched to a gene. Germline V gene data show CDR1 as SGHDN and CDR2 as FVKESK. In DNA form, the CDR3 reads TGTGCCAGCAGCCAATCACTAGCGGGAGCGGGTACGCAGTATTTT. This codes for CASSQSLAGAGTQYF.

With respect to this clone: Compared with germline, one end of the junction differs, possibly owing to a read error. V is TRBV30 and J is TRBJ2-4; D is possibly TRBD2 (5 bases). From germline, CDR1 is GTSNPN and CDR2 SVGIG (reference sequence). This CDR3 is built from 13 residues. The CDR3 region is CAGRGPPGGIQYF. DNA of the CDR3: TGTGCCGGGAGAGGCCCTCCGGGCGGTATTCAGTACTTC.

This clone was seen once. V and J are TRBV5-1 and TRBJ1-3, with TRBD1 matching over 8 bases. The CDR3 length is 14 residues. Germline CDR1 and CDR2: SGHRS and YFSETQ. V trimming: 5 bases; J trimming: 4 bases; junction bases outside the gene matches: 5. The CDR3 coding sequence is TGCGCCAGCAGAATGGACAGGGTAGGAAACACCATATATTTT. It specifies CASRMDRVGNTIYF.

The chain combines TRBV28 with TRBJ2-7, with TRBD2 identical over 9 bases. The CDR3 runs 18 residues. Looked up from germline, CDR1 is MDHEN and CDR2 is SYDVKM. Germline trimming cut 6 bases from V and 1 base from J; bases unmatched to any gene: 16. The CDR3 coding sequence is TGTGCCAGCAGACCTATGTTAGGGCTAGCGGGAATTTCCTACGAGCAGTACTTC. Its translation: CASRPMLGLAGISYEQYF.

The chain combines TRBV5-4 with TRBJ2-1; D perhaps matches TRBD2 (5 bases). V dropped 1 base and J dropped 1 base, with 9 bases sitting between them. The CDR3 spans 15 residues. Germline V gene lookup returns CDR1 SGHNT and CDR2 YYREEE (reference sequence). The CDR3 loop reads CASSLFAGSYNEQFF. The CDR3 bases are TGTGCCAGCAGCTTGTTCGCGGGTTCCTACAATGAGCAGTTCTTC.

CDR3 amino acids: CASSRTGYNSPLHF. The CDR3 DNA reads TGTGCCAGCAGCCGGACGGGTTATAATTCACCCCTCCACTTT. J is TRBJ1-6 and V is TRBV6-2 or TRBV6-3; D is unresolved. V lost 6 bases, J lost 4 bases, and 10 bases lay in between. Germline V CDR1 and CDR2: MNHEY, SVGEGT. The CDR3 spans 14 residues.

The chain combines TRBV3-1 (or the pseudogene TRBV3-2) with TRBJ2-2; D unclear. The CDR3 has 15 amino acids. Deletions cut 4 bases from V and 5 bases from J, with 14 bases between. Germline values: CDR1 LGHDT, CDR2 YNNKEL (reference sequence). The DNA for the CDR3 is TGTGCCAGCAGCCTTCAAACCCCCAGGACCGGGGAGCTGTTTTTT. Translation: CASSLQTPRTGELFF.